What follows describes a single T cell receptor beta chain. As yet, its antigen is unknown. Stated treatment: around 19 received Ad26.COV2.S at low or high dose, single or two shots; about five received placebo; per-sample allocation not given. The investigators took samples on day 63 after the first vaccine or placebo injection. In the vaccine, an Ad26 vector expressed the SARS-CoV-2 spike of the Wuhan strain. In germline, CDR1 is MDHEN, CDR2 SYDVKM. The CDR3 length is 14 residues. V was clipped by 4 bases and J by 0 bases; unmatched bases: 2. This sample was included in a study of Ad26.COV2.S vaccination and SARS-CoV-2 variants. Study in general: Within the COV1001 Ad26.COV2.S trial arm, the donor was enrolled. By the intramuscular route, Ad26.COV2.S was given once, or twice 56 days apart. Notes on the study in general: It is possible that the TCR breadth and depth analyses underestimated the total T cell responses.

Some clones are missing from TCRdb's copy, which holds only in-frame ones; the method was immunoSEQ multiplex PCR. The sample gives 300,000 to 400,000 clones, roughly 90% of which show up once; about 6.4% is in the top ten. Sequenced material: peripheral blood, taken in a trial of Ad26.COV2.S vaccine versus placebo. The sequence was collected from a person aged 18-60 years who received the Ad26.COV2.S COVID-19 vaccine or a placebo. The chain links TRBV28 to TRBJ1-1; 7 nucleotides align to TRBD1. CDR3 sequence reads: CASSSTGLNTEAFF. DNA for the CDR3: TGTGCCAGCAGTTCGACAGGGTTGAACACTGAAGCTTTCTTT.